Each of the 14 T cell receptor beta chains below was sequenced from the same sample in a study of regulatory T cells in long-lasting Graves disease. Time point in this sample: persistent/refractory GD, antithyroid drugs over 5 years with positive TRAb. Researchers made the TCR library from RNA that was extracted from PBMCs. Construction of the TCR beta libraries employed iRepertoire HTBI primers in conjunction with Arm-PCR of CDR3 regions. TCRdb independently ran MiXCR on the multiplex PCR reads; one entry per CDR3 protein. The sample consists of around 300,000 distinct CDR3 sequences, 20% to 25% of them appearing once. Here the sequenced sample was peripheral blood mononuclear cells (PBMCs), taken when the disease was refractory, from a patient treated with antithyroid drugs. All receptors derive from a female donor with Graves disease.

The V and J genes are TRBV6-2 or TRBV6-3 and TRBJ2-7, with 8 bases lining up with TRBD2. V shed 4 bases and J 7 bases; nucleotides not matched to a gene: 12. Germline V CDR1 and CDR2: MNHEY, SVGEGT. This CDR3 comprises 15 residues. CDR3 sequence: CASSSTFGRAGEQYF. Written as DNA, the CDR3 is TGTGCCAGCAGTTCTACCTTCGGGAGGGCGGGGGAGCAGTACTTC.

The DNA of the CDR3 is TGTGCCAGCAGTTTATTACCAGCGGGATACAATGAGCAGTTCTTC. Translated, it gives CASSLLPAGYNEQFF. This chain joins TRBV28 and TRBJ2-1; 7 positions agree with TRBD2. Germline CDR1 and CDR2: MDHEN and SYDVKM. Trimming removed 1 base from V and 4 bases from J; junction bases left unmatched: 4. The CDR3 runs 15 residues.

This chain connects TRBV6-5 to TRBJ2-4, with D possibly being TRBD2 (6 bases). V dropped 2 bases and J dropped 0 bases, with 17 bases sitting between them. Germline CDR1 MNHEY, CDR2 SVGAGI. The CDR3 spans 18 residues. The CDR3 region has the DNA TGTGCCAGCAGTTACATTTTATCGGAGGGAATAGCCAAAAACATTCAGTACTTC. It encodes CASSYILSEGIAKNIQYF.

This clonotype was detected many times. J is TRBJ1-5 and V is TRBV10-3, with D maybe TRBD1 (5 bases). The CDR3 is 13 residues long. V was cut by 10 bases and J by 5 bases, with 15 bases left in between. CDR1 is ENHRY and CDR2 is SYGVKD in the germline V gene. Written as DNA, the CDR3 is TGTGCCACCCAGACCGGGACGGATCAGCCCCAGCATTTT. This translates into CATQTGTDQPQHF.

This clonotype was seen ten or more times. V usage is TRBV7-2 and J usage is TRBJ2-7; possibly TRBD2 for D (5 bases). The germline V gene encodes CDR1 SGHTA and CDR2 FQGNSA. The CDR3 has 13 amino acids. Trimming removed 1 base at V and 7 bases at J, with 11 bases between. The CDR3 reads CASSLGLAGEQYF. CDR3 nucleotide sequence: TGTGCCAGCAGCTTAGGCCTAGCTGGGGAGCAGTACTTC.

In its sample, this clonotype was seen a few times. The chain employs TRBV7-8 and TRBJ1-5; D unresolved. V was clipped by 5 bases and J by 3 bases, with 8 bases between them. CDR3 length equals 13 residues. Germline V gene sequence: CDR1 SGHVS, CDR2 FQNEAQ. The CDR3 region is CASSIRLNQPQHF. The CDR3 nucleotides are TGTGCCAGCAGCATCCGTCTCAATCAGCCCCAGCATTTT.

V and J are TRBV6-9 and TRBJ2-1; tentative D call: TRBD2 (6 bases). V dropped 3 bases and J dropped 3 bases, with 21 bases sitting between them. Germline V gene data show CDR1 as MNHGY and CDR2 as SVAAGI. The CDR3 has 18 residues. This CDR3 reads CASSYPSLGAGHYNEQFF. DNA of the CDR3: TGTGCCAGCAGTTACCCCAGTCTCGGAGCGGGCCACTACAATGAGCAGTTCTTC.

This clonotype was counted at least ten times. The rearrangement uses TRBV3-1 and TRBJ2-6, with TRBD1 identical over 7 bases. The length of the CDR3 is 15 residues. The trim removed 4 bases at V and 2 bases at J, leaving 2 bases unmatched. The germline V gene encodes CDR1 LGHDT and CDR2 YNNKEL (reference sequence). The CDR3 loop is CASSRGGTGANVLTF. CDR3 nucleotides: TGTGCCAGCAGCCGAGGGGGCACTGGGGCCAACGTCCTGACTTTC.

The chain employs TRBV7-9 and TRBJ1-5; TRBD1 matches 10 bases. Germline V gives CDR1 SEHNR, CDR2 FQNEAQ (reference sequence). This CDR3 has 15 amino acids. The ends lost 5 bases at V and 4 bases at J; junction bases unmatched: 5. The CDR3 is CASSQGTGVNQPQHF. CDR3 nucleotides: TGTGCCAGCAGCCAAGGGACAGGGGTTAATCAGCCCCAGCATTTT.

The chain uses TRBV27 and TRBJ1-5; unclear D gene. The CDR3 loop spans 13 amino acids. V was pared by 6 bases and J by 0 bases, with 6 bases between. Per the germline V gene, CDR1 is MNHEY and CDR2 is SMNVEV (reference sequence). The CDR3, as DNA: TGTGCCAGCAGGGGGTATAGCAATCAGCCCCAGCATTTT. Amino acid sequence: CASRGYSNQPQHF.

The chain recombines TRBV30 with TRBJ2-1; D is undetermined. Germline V gene sequence: CDR1 GTSNPN, CDR2 SVGIG (reference sequence). CDR3 size: 11 residues. Trimming removed 0 bases from V and 14 bases from J, with 11 bases in between. The DNA of the CDR3 is TGTGCCTGGAGTGTAGGTGGGCCGGAGTTCTTC. It yields the protein CAWSVGGPEFF.

This clonotype showed up just a few times. This chain joins TRBV6-1 and TRBJ2-7; 7 nucleotides agree with TRBD1. With V trimmed by 7 bases and J by 3 bases, 6 bases remained unmatched. Per germline, CDR1 MNHNS and CDR2 SASEGT. This CDR3 is built from 13 residues. The CDR3 sequence: CASNNGQVYEQYF. The CDR3 DNA is TGTGCCAGCAATAATGGACAGGTCTACGAGCAGTACTTC.

V is TRBV30 and J is TRBJ2-2; D might be TRBD2 (7 bases). V was clipped by 0 bases and J by 4 bases, with 18 bases between them. The CDR3 loop spans 17 amino acids. Germline CDR1 and CDR2: GTSNPN and SVGIG (reference sequence). The CDR3, as DNA: TGTGCCTGGAGTGTCCTCCAGGGAGGGGGAGTCACCGGGGAGCTGTTTTTT. This gives the protein CAWSVLQGGGVTGELFF.

This chain uses TRBV27 with TRBJ1-4, with no clear D. The CDR3 is made up of 16 amino acids. V shed 2 bases and J shed 6 bases, with 16 bases lying between them. The germline V gene encodes CDR1 MNHEY and CDR2 SMNVEV (reference sequence). The CDR3 reads CASSLIEGLFYEKLFF. The CDR3 DNA sequence: TGTGCCAGCAGTTTAATAGAAGGACTTTTTTATGAAAAACTGTTTTTT.